The next 25 T cell receptor beta chains were all read from a single sample in a study of beta chain features in type 1 diabetes. What was sequenced were expressed TCRB transcripts, since all of the isolated RNA had been reverse transcribed. Generated by immunoSEQ multiplex PCR, the TCRdb table keeps only in-frame clones and is missing some. The sample shows roughly 45,000 clones, 50% of them seen only once. Sequencing was done on a sample of stem cell memory CD4+ T cells from blood. The receptor set was obtained from a woman aged 25 to 39 in good health.

The genes are TRBV27 and TRBJ2-5; 15 nucleotides match TRBD2. Per germline, CDR1 MNHEY and CDR2 SMNVEV (reference sequence). Losses at the gene ends were 2 bases for V and 4 bases for J; bases not matched to a gene: 5. This CDR3 spans 17 amino acids. The CDR3 here is CASSLQVGLAGGETQYF. The CDR3 nucleotides are TGTGCCAGCAGTTTACAAGTGGGACTAGCGGGAGGAGAGACCCAGTACTTC.

V is TRBV28 and J is TRBJ2-5; possibly TRBD2 for D (6 bases). This CDR3 region has 13 residues. The germline V gene has CDR1 MDHEN and CDR2 SYDVKM. Trimming shortened V by 5 bases and J by 2 bases, and 9 bases separated the two germline ends. The CDR3 sequence is CASSTGLQETQYF. CDR3 bases: TGTGCCAGCAGTACGGGACTTCAAGAGACCCAGTACTTC.

In its sample, this clone was seen a few times. The V gene is TRBV25-1, the J gene TRBJ2-1; 9 bases map to TRBD2. Germline CDR1 MGHDK, CDR2 SYGVNS. The junction had 14 bases not matched to a gene; V was cut back by 4 bases and J by 7 bases. The CDR3 is made up of 17 amino acids. In nucleotides, the CDR3 is TGTGCCAGCAGTGCTCCGTCCTTAGCGGGAGTCCGGAATGAGCAGTTCTTC. Its protein is CASSAPSLAGVRNEQFF.

This rearrangement joins TRBV7-3 to TRBJ2-3, with D maybe TRBD1 (6 bases). The germline V gene encodes CDR1 SGHTA and CDR2 FQGTGA. V lost 2 bases and J 1 base, leaving 13 bases between the germline ends. This CDR3 is 16 amino acids long. The CDR3 sequence is CASSLGTSGGTDTQYF. CDR3 sequence (DNA): TGTGCCAGCAGCTTAGGGACCTCAGGGGGCACAGATACGCAGTATTTT.

The chain joins TRBV15 to TRBJ2-7; D gene unclear. Deletions cut 0 bases from V and 4 bases from J, with 10 bases between. Per the germline V gene, CDR1 is LNHNV and CDR2 is YYDKDF (reference sequence). The CDR3 runs 14 residues. DNA of the CDR3: TGTGCCACCAGCAGAGATCTCGCAGAATACGAGCAGTACTTC. Translated: CATSRDLAEYEQYF.

The rearrangement links TRBV18 to TRBJ1-1, with a tentative D call TRBD1 (6 bases). The CDR3 sequence is 14 residues long. The V gene lost 2 bases and the J gene lost 1 base, with 8 bases spanning the gap. Germline V gene data show CDR1 as KGHSH and CDR2 as LQKENI. CDR3 loop: CASSPEDRNTEAFF. The DNA for the CDR3 is TGTGCCAGCTCACCAGAGGACAGGAACACTGAAGCTTTCTTT.

J is TRBJ2-7 and V is TRBV7-2; D is uncertain. The CDR3 runs to 14 residues. V was shortened by 1 base and J by 7 bases, with 14 bases between the two germline ends. CDR1 is SGHTA and CDR2 is FQGNSA in the germline V gene. The CDR3 DNA is TGTGCCAGCAGCTTAGATCTAGGTCTGAGGGAGCAGTACTTC. Its protein is CASSLDLGLREQYF.

The chain uses TRBV7-2 and TRBJ2-3; D ambiguous. The CDR3 is 11 amino acids. Germline V gene data show CDR1 as SGHTA and CDR2 as FQGNSA. Trimming took 3 bases from V and 6 from J, leaving 4 bases between them. The CDR3 nucleotides are TGTGCCAGCAGCTTGCGGGATACGCAGTATTTT. Translation gives CASSLRDTQYF.

The chain links TRBV25-1 to TRBJ2-3; a weak D match, TRBD2 (5 bases). V lost 5 bases to trimming and J lost 2 bases, with 14 bases between them. The CDR3 covers 15 residues. Germline CDR1 reads MGHDK; CDR2 reads SYGVNS. Here the CDR3 reads CASSFRGRPTDTQYF. The CDR3 region has the DNA TGTGCCAGCAGTTTCAGAGGGCGGCCCACAGATACGCAGTATTTT.

The chain recombines TRBV30 with TRBJ2-3; 16 bases match TRBD2. Germline CDR1 and CDR2: GTSNPN and SVGIG (reference sequence). The CDR3 has 17 amino acids. Trimming cost V 0 bases and J 6 bases; bases outside gene matches: 6. The CDR3 is CAWSVGTSGRAEDTQYF. The CDR3 DNA follows: TGTGCCTGGAGTGTAGGGACTAGCGGGAGGGCTGAGGATACGCAGTATTTT.

This sequence joins TRBV7-9 and TRBJ2-7; TRBD2 agrees at 13 bases. With V trimmed by 5 bases and J by 6 bases, 7 bases remained unmatched. The CDR3 covers 15 residues. CDR1 is SEHNR, CDR2 FQNEAQ, per germline (reference sequence). This CDR3 reads CASSRGTSGVREQYF. The CDR3 nucleotides are TGTGCCAGCAGCCGAGGGACTAGCGGGGTCCGCGAGCAGTACTTC.

V usage is TRBV18 and J usage is TRBJ2-5, with D perhaps TRBD2 (6 bases). This CDR3 is built from 13 residues. The germline gives CDR1 KGHSH, CDR2 LQKENI. V was shortened by 3 bases and J by 2 bases, with 7 bases between the two germline ends. CDR3 sequence (DNA): TGTGCCAGCTCACCGGGACTTCAAGAGACCCAGTACTTC. Encoded protein: CASSPGLQETQYF.

The chain's CDR3 is CASSYRTGELFF. The CDR3 DNA is TGTGCCAGCAGTTACCGGACCGGGGAGCTGTTTTTT. The rearrangement joins TRBV28 to TRBJ2-2; D gene ambiguous. Germline V lookup: CDR1 MDHEN, CDR2 SYDVKM. CDR3 length equals 12 residues. Deletions cut 4 bases from V and 5 bases from J, with 5 bases between.

The genes are TRBV28 and TRBJ2-7; 10 bases agree with TRBD1. Trimming took 5 bases from V and 7 from J; bases not matched to a gene: 11. Germline CDR1 is MDHEN and CDR2 is SYDVKM. This CDR3 region has 15 residues. The DNA of the CDR3 is TGTGCCAGCAGTATTACCGGGACAGGGGATTATGAGCAGTACTTC. Translated, it gives CASSITGTGDYEQYF.

The gene calls are TRBV11-1 and TRBJ2-5; 7 bases align to TRBD1. The CDR3 is made up of 17 amino acids. After removal of 3 bases from V and 0 bases from J, the junction contained 10 bases not matched to a gene. Per germline, CDR1 SGHAT and CDR2 FQDESV (reference sequence). The CDR3 loop is CASSLQTGSWYQETQYF. The DNA for the CDR3 is TGTGCCAGCAGCTTGCAGACAGGGAGTTGGTACCAAGAGACCCAGTACTTC.

The J gene is TRBJ2-3, the V gene TRBV11-3, with 7 bases lining up with TRBD1. The CDR3 runs 16 residues. J was trimmed by 0 bases and V by 4 bases; bases with no gene match: 7. The germline CDR1 and CDR2 sequences are SGHNT and YENEEA. The DNA for the CDR3 is TGTGCCAGCAGCTCACAGGGGACCTCTAGCACAGATACGCAGTATTTT. Residues: CASSSQGTSSTDTQYF.

This clone was recorded a few times. The V and J genes are TRBV5-1 and TRBJ1-1; no firm D call. Trimming took off 4 bases at V and 5 bases at J, with 12 bases between the two ends. The V gene's germline CDR1 is SGHRS and CDR2 YFSETQ. This CDR3 is built from 13 residues. This chain's CDR3 is CASSPGMRTEAFF. CDR3 coding DNA: TGCGCCAGCAGCCCGGGGATGAGAACTGAAGCTTTCTTT.

The chain joins TRBV4-1 to TRBJ2-7; 9 nucleotides match TRBD1. The V segment lost 3 bases and the J segment 5 bases; nucleotides outside the gene matches: 8. In germline, CDR1 is MGHRA, CDR2 YSYEKL. This CDR3 region has 15 residues. As DNA, the CDR3 is TGCGCCAGCAGCCAGAACCGACAGGGGGGTAACGAGCAGTACTTC. It encodes CASSQNRQGGNEQYF.

The chain uses TRBV2 and TRBJ2-5, with 9 positions matching TRBD1. The J call is in doubt because the DNA end fits TRBJ2-7 better. This CDR3 has 15 residues. Germline assignment: CDR1 SNHLY and CDR2 FYNNEI. CDR3 nucleotides: TGTGCCAGCTGTAGGGAGACAGGGGGGAACTACGAGCAGTACTTC. Its protein is CASCRETGGNYEQYF.

The chain carries TRBV11-2 and TRBJ2-5, with D possibly matching TRBD2 (5 bases). The CDR3 runs to 14 residues. CDR1 SGHAT and CDR2 FQNNGV come from the germline V gene. Trimming pared 5 bases from V and 5 bases from J, leaving 15 bases between. CDR3 amino acids: CASSTRRRMETQYF. The CDR3 bases are TGTGCCAGCAGCACCCGAAGGAGGATGGAGACCCAGTACTTC.

This chain joins TRBV29-1 and TRBJ2-1, with 11 bases matching TRBD2. Trimming at V came to 0 bases and at J to 1 base, leaving 5 bases not matched to a gene. Germline loops: CDR1 SQVTM, CDR2 ANQGSEA. The CDR3 is made up of 17 amino acids. For the CDR3, the DNA is TGCAGCGTTGAAGATCTTACTAGCGGGAGTTCCTACAATGAGCAGTTCTTC. It is translated as CSVEDLTSGSSYNEQFF.

The V call is TRBV7-6, the J call TRBJ2-7, with 10 bases matching TRBD2. The CDR3 has 14 residues. Germline loops: CDR1 SGHVS, CDR2 FNYEAQ. V trimming: 5 bases; J trimming: 2 bases; junction bases outside the gene matches: 3. The CDR3 nucleotides read TGTGCCAGCAGCCGGACTAGCGGTGCCTACGAGCAGTACTTC. Translation: CASSRTSGAYEQYF.

The chain uses TRBV6-6 and TRBJ1-3, with D perhaps TRBD1 (6 bases). The ends were cut back, 6 bases at V and 9 bases at J, with 15 bases in the middle. CDR3 length: 13 amino acids. Germline CDR1 is MNHNY and CDR2 is SVGAGI (reference sequence). The CDR3 DNA is TGTGCCAGCAGAGGGGACACCCATGCCACCATATATTTT. Translated, it gives CASRGDTHATIYF.

The chain recombines TRBV11-1 with TRBJ2-7, with 8 positions matching TRBD2. The CDR3 runs 15 residues. Germline CDR1 is SGHAT and CDR2 is FQDESV (reference sequence). Trimming took 2 bases from V and 6 from J; bases not matched to a gene: 9. The CDR3 DNA follows: TGTGCCAGCAGCTTATCTACGACGGGAGGGACCGAGCAGTACTTC. Its translation is CASSLSTTGGTEQYF.

As regards this clone: Other DNA variants within this sample encode the same CDR3. This chain uses TRBV19 with TRBJ1-1; perhaps TRBD1 as D (6 bases). CDR3 length: 13 amino acids. Trimming shortened V by 5 bases and J by 1 base, and 8 bases separated the two germline ends. In germline, CDR1 is LNHDA, CDR2 SQIVND (reference sequence). CDR3 in amino acids: CASSATGNTEAFF. In DNA form, the CDR3 reads TGTGCCAGTAGTGCGACAGGGAACACTGAAGCTTTCTTT.